This T cell receptor (beta chain) stems from a study of Ad26.COV2.S vaccination and SARS-CoV-2 variants. This CDR3 comprises 17 residues. Germline-derived CDR1 and CDR2 are MDHEN and SYDVKM. V trimming: 5 bases; J trimming: 4 bases; junction bases outside the gene matches: 13. Here immunoSEQ multiplex PCR was the method, and the copy in TCRdb shows in-frame clones only, minus some. This sample yields 510,000 or so clones, of which roughly 89% are seen a single time; 9.5% to 15% belongs to the top ten. Study-wide results and caveats: Reports say spike-specific CD8+ and CD4+ T cell responses covered substantial breadth after vaccination. Across vaccine and placebo recipients, the breadth of non-spike TCRs was similar.

The sample's treatment: some 19 received Ad26.COV2.S at low or high dose, single or two shots; 5 received placebo; per-sample allocation not given. Repertoires come from day 63 after the first vaccine or placebo injection. About this clone: Its antigen remains unidentified.

Here the sequenced sample was peripheral blood, taken in a trial of Ad26.COV2.S vaccine versus placebo. The rearrangement links TRBV28 to TRBJ2-7; the match to TRBD2 covers 11 bases. The origin of this receptor is a person aged 18 to 59 who received the Ad26.COV2.S COVID-19 vaccine or a placebo. The CDR3 here is CASSPLPFGTSGYEQYF. The CDR3 nucleotides are TGTGCCAGCAGTCCCCTACCTTTTGGGACTAGCGGTTACGAGCAGTACTTC.